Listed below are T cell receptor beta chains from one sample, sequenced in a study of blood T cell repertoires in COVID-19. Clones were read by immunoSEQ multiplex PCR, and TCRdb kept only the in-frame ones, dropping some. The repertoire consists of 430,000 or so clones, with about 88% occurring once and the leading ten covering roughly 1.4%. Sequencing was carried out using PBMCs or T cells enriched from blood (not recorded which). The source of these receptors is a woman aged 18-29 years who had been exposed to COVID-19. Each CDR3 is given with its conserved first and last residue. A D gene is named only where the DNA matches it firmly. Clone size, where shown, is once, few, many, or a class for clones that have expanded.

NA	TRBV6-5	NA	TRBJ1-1	TGTGCCAGCAGTTACGAGGCGGAAAGCGCTGAAGCTTTCTTT	CASSYEAESAEAFF
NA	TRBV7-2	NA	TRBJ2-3	TGTGCCAGCAGCTTGGGCGCAGGATTCACAGATACGCAGTATTTT	CASSLGAGFTDTQYF
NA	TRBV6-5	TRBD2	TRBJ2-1	TGTGCCAGCAGTTCGACTAGCGGGAAATACAATGAGCAGTTCTTC	CASSSTSGKYNEQFF
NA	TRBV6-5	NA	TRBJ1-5	TGTGCCAGCAGAGGAGGGGACGGACCCCAGCATTTT	CASRGGDGPQHF
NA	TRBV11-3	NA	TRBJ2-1	TGTGCCAGCAGCTCCGAGTGGAATGAGCAGTTCTTC	CASSSEWNEQFF
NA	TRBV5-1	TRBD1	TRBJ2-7	TGCGCCAGCAGCTCGACAGGGGGTTCGAGCGAGCAGTACTTC	CASSSTGGSSEQYF
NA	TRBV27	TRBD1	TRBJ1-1	TGTGCCAGCAGTTTTGACAGGGGCACTGAAGCTTTCTTT	CASSFDRGTEAFF
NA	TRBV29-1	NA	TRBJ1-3	TGCAGCGTGGCCATCTTGGGCGGCGGGGTTGGAAACACCATATATTTT	CSVAILGGGVGNTIYF
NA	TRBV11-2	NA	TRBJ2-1	TGTGCCAGCAGCCCACCGGTAGATTTCAATGAGCAGTTCTTC	CASSPPVDFNEQFF
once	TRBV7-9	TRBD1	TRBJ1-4	TGTGCCAGCAGAATTGGCAGTCTCCAGGGACAGGGCAATGAAAAACTGTTTTTT	CASRIGSLQGQGNEKLFF
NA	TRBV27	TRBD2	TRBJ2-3	TGTGCCAGCTCCGGACTAGCGGGCACAGATACGCAGTATTTT	CASSGLAGTDTQYF
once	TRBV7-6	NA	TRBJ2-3	TGTGCCAGCAGCTTAGTGGGCCTTCGCACAGATACGCAGTATTTT	CASSLVGLRTDTQYF
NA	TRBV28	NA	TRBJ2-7	TGTGCCAGCAGGGGGCAGACCTACGAGCAGTACTTC	CASRGQTYEQYF
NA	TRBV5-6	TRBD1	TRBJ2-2	TGTGCCAGTGAATCCGGGACAGGGCCCGGGGGGCTGTTTTTT	CASESGTGPGGLFF
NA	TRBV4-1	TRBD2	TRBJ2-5	TGCGCCAGCAGCCAAGTGCTAGCGGGAGTAGAGACCCAGTACTTC	CASSQVLAGVETQYF
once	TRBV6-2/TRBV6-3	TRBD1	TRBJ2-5	TGTGCCAGCAGTGACTGGGACAGGGAGGTTTTAGAGACCCAGTACTTC	CASSDWDREVLETQYF
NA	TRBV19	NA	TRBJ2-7	TGTGCCAGTAGCCGGGGAGTCTCCTACGAGCAGTACTTC	CASSRGVSYEQYF
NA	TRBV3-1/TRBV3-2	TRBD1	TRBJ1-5	TGTGCCAGCAGCCAAGAGGTGACAGGGGCGCCCCAGCATTTT	CASSQEVTGAPQHF
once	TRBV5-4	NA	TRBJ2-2	TGTGCCAGCAGCGTAAATCTGAACACCGGGGAGCTGTTTTTT	CASSVNLNTGELFF
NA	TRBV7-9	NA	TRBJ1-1	TGTGCCAGCAGCTTATCAGGGATGAACACTGAAGCTTTCTTT	CASSLSGMNTEAFF
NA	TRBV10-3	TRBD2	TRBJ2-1	TGTGCCATCAGTGAGGGGCTAGCGGGAGGTGAGCAGTTCTTC	CAISEGLAGGEQFF
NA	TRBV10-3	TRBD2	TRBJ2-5	TGTGCCATCAGTGCCGCGCCGACTAGCGGACAAGAGGCCCAGTACTTC	CAISAAPTSGQEAQYF
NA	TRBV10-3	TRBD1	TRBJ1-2	TGTGCCATCAGTGGGACAGGGGAGTATGGCTACACCTTC	CAISGTGEYGYTF
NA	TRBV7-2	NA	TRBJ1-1	TGTGCCAGCAGCTTATCGCGGGGAGGGCCTGAAGCTTTCTTT	CASSLSRGGPEAFF
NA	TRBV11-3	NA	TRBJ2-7	TGTGCCAGCAGCTTAGATTCACAGGGTCTGGACGAGCAGTACTTC	CASSLDSQGLDEQYF
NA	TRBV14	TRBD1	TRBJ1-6	TGTGCCAGCAGCCAAGAAGACAGGGGGAATTCACCCCTCCACTTT	CASSQEDRGNSPLHF
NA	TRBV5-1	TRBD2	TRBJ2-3	TGCGCCAGCAGCTTGGATCGAGCGGGGGGTGGAGCAGATACGCAGTATTTT	CASSLDRAGGGADTQYF
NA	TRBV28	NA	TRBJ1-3	TGTGCCAGCAGCCCCGAGAGCTCTGGAAACACCATATATTTT	CASSPESSGNTIYF
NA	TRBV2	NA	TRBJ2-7	TGTGCCAGCAGTAATGGCGGGACAGTAACCTACGAGCAGTACTTC	CASSNGGTVTYEQYF
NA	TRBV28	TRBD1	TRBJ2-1	TGTGCCAGCGGCCGACAGGGGAGCTCCTACAATGAGCAGTTCTTC	CASGRQGSSYNEQFF
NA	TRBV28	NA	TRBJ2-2	TGTGCCGGGGGCAGGCCCGGCTCCGGGGAGCTGTTTTTT	CAGGRPGSGELFF
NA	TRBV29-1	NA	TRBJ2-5	TGCAGCGTTTTAGGAGAGTGGCAAGAGACCCAGTACTTC	CSVLGEWQETQYF
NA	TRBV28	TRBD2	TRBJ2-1	TGTGCCAGCAGTTTAAAAGGTCTAGCGGATTTGGGGTCCTACAATGAGCAGTTCTTC	CASSLKGLADLGSYNEQFF
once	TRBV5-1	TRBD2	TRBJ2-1	TGCGCCAGCAGCTTGCTTGGACTAGCGGCTACCAATGAGCAGTTCTTC	CASSLLGLAATNEQFF
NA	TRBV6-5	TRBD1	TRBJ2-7	TGTGCCAGCAGTTACTCCGGGACAGGGATTTACGAGCAGTACTTC	CASSYSGTGIYEQYF
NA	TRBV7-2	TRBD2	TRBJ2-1	TGTGCCAGCAGCTCCCTCGGGGTAGCGGGAGGCTCCTCCTACAATGAGCAGTTCTTC	CASSSLGVAGGSSYNEQFF
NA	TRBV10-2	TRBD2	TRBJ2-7	TGCGCCAGCAGAGGCGGGAGCGGGAAGTACGAGCAGTACTTC	CASRGGSGKYEQYF
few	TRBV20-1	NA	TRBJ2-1	TGCAGTGCTAGTCCTCTAGGCCTAAGAGATCTTGAGCAGTTCTTC	CSASPLGLRDLEQFF
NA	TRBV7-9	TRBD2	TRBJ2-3	TGTGCCACCCGCCCGGGGGGGCCGACAGATACGCAGTATTTT	CATRPGGPTDTQYF
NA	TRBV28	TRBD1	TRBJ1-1	TGTGCCAGCAGTTTCCGGGGACAGTTTGAAGCTTTCTTT	CASSFRGQFEAFF
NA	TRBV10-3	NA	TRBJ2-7	TGTGCCATCAGTGAGTCGATTCAGGCCTACGAGCAGTACTTC	CAISESIQAYEQYF
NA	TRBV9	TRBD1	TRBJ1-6	TGTGCCAGCAGTTTAGGGGACAGGGATAATTCACCCCTCCACTTT	CASSLGDRDNSPLHF
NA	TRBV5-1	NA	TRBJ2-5	TGCGCCAGCAGCGTCCGATCAGGGGAGGAGACCCAGTACTTC	CASSVRSGEETQYF